These T cell receptor beta chains were read from a single sample in a study of T cell repertoires in cytomegalovirus infection. TCRdb processed the reads anew with MiXCR; each CDR3 protein has one entry. The top ten clones hold about 10% of a sample with hundreds of thousands of distinct CDR3 sequences, around 11% of them seen once. Sequenced material: PBMCs. These receptors were taken from a human donor in good health (CMV status not recorded). Some clones in this sample may be carry-over from other donors' samples. CDR3s include the opening cysteine and the closing phenylalanine or tryptophan. A D gene is named only where the DNA matches it firmly. Some rows have no size entry. The others give once, few or many, or a class for an expanded clone.

d_call,clone_size,v_call,j_call,cdr3_nt,cdr3_aa
TRBD2,many,TRBV7-9,TRBJ2-5,TGTGCCAGCAGCGATGGACTAGCGGTCCAAGAGACCCAGTACTTC,CASSDGLAVQETQYF
TRBD2,few,TRBV19,TRBJ2-5,TGTGCCAGTAGACTAGCGGGGGGGGCCCAGTACTTC,CASRLAGGAQYF
TRBD1,many,TRBV7-8,TRBJ1-6,TGTGCCAGCAGCTTAGCTCCTTGGGACAGGGCTCGGGTTAATTCACCCCTCCACTTT,CASSLAPWDRARVNSPLHF
TRBD1,few,TRBV5-4,TRBJ2-1,TGTGCCAGCAGCTCCCCGGGACAGCCTTACAATGAGCAGTTCTTC,CASSSPGQPYNEQFF
.,few,TRBV4-2,TRBJ1-5,TGTGCCAGCAGCCAAGAAAGGCAGGCCGGCAATCAGCCCCAGCATTTT,CASSQERQAGNQPQHF
.,.,TRBV27,TRBJ2-7,TGTGCCAGCAGTTTCGCGACCACAGGGGAGCAGTACTTC,CASSFATTGEQYF
.,few,TRBV5-6,TRBJ2-5,TGTGCCAGCAGCTTGGGGGTTGGAGGGGGCGAGAGAAAGACCCAGTACTTC,CASSLGVGGGERKTQYF
.,.,TRBV12-3/TRBV12-4,TRBJ2-5,TGTGCCTCAACCCCCCGGGGAAAGACCCAGTACTTC,CASTPRGKTQYF
TRBD1,many,TRBV29-1,TRBJ1-2,TGCAGCGTTGTCAGGGGGGCGGTTGGCTACACCTTC,CSVVRGAVGYTF
TRBD2,.,TRBV10-3,TRBJ2-3,TGTGCCATCAGTGAGGAGGGGGCGGGAGGGCGAGATACGCAGTATTTT,CAISEEGAGGRDTQYF